This record looks at one T cell receptor beta chain sequence and its context. Its specificity is not known. This sample was included in a study of cytomegalovirus exposure and HLA in healthy donors. Study-wide background: Of the donors genotyped, approximately 410 in all, 65% to 90% fell in the Caucasian-associated ancestry cluster. Overall study results and limits: Common viral pathogens (according to a later analysis) appeared linked to several of the most significant clusters. Available immune exposure information was restricted to CMV serostatus only. Earlier analysis looked at TCR beta V segments, and most were productive about 90% or about 30% of the time.

Germline loops: CDR1 SGHNT, CDR2 YYREEE (reference sequence). J was trimmed by 0 bases and V by 4 bases; bases with no gene match: 3. This CDR3 contains 16 residues. The PCR used 60 Vbeta and 13 Jbeta primers. TCRdb's table, derived via immunoSEQ multiplex PCR, lists solely in-frame clones and lacks some. The sample gives approximately 130,000 clones, more than 70% of which show up once; approximately 6.7% is in the top ten. The sequenced sample consisted of PBMCs. V usage is TRBV5-4 and J usage is TRBJ2-2; 10 positions agree with TRBD2. The TCR sequence derives from a young woman in good health and CMV-seropositive. CDR3 amino acids: CASSIGLAANTGELFF. The CDR3 DNA sequence: TGTGCCAGCAGCATCGGACTAGCGGCGAACACCGGGGAGCTGTTTTTT.